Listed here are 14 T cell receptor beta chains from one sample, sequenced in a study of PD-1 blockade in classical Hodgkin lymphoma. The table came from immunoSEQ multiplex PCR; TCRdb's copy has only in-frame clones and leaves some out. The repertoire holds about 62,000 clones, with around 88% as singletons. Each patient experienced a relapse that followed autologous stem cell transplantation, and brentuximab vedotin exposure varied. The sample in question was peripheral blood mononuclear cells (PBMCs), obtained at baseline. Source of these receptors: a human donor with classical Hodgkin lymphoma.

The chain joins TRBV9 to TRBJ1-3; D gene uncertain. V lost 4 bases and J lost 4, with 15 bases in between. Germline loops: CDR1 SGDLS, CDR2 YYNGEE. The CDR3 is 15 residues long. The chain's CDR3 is CASSLDPGEGNTIYF. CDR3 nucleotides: TGTGCCAGCAGCCTCGACCCGGGAGAGGGAAACACCATATATTTT. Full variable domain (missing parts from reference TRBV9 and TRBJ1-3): DSGVTQTPKHLITATGQRVTLRCSPRSGDLSVYWYQQSLDQGLQFLIQYYNGEERAKGNILERFSAQQFPDLHSELNLSSLELGDSALYFCASSLDPGEGNTIYFGEGSWLTVV.

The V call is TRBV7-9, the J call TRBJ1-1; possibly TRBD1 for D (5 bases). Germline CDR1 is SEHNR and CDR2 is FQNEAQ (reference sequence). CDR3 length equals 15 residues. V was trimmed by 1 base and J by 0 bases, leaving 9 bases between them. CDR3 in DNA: TGTGCCAGCAGCTTAGGGCAGGGTCTGAACACTGAAGCTTTCTTT. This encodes CASSLGQGLNTEAFF.

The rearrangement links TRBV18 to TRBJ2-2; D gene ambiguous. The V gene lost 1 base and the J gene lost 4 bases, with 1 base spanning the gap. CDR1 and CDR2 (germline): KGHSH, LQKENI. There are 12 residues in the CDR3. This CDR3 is CASSPRTGELFF. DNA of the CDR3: TGTGCCAGCTCACCACGCACCGGGGAGCTGTTTTTT.

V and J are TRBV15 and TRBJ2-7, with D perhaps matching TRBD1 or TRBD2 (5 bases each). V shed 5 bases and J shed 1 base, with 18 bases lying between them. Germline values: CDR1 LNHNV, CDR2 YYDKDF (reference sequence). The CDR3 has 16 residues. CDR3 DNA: TGTGCCACCAGCCACCCCGGGACCGTTCTTTCCTACGAGCAGTACTTC. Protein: CATSHPGTVLSYEQYF.

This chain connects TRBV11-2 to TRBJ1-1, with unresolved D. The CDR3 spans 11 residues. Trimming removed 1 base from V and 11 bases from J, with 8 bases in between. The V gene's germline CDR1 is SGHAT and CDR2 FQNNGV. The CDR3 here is CASSLGVGAFF. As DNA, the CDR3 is TGTGCCAGCAGCTTAGGGGTGGGGGCTTTCTTT.

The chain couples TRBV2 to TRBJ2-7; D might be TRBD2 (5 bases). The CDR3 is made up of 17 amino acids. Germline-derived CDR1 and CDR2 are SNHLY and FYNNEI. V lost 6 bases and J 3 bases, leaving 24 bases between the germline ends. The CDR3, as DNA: TGTGCCAGCAGGTTGTTAGGATTACGAGGGATCGGCTACGAGCAGTACTTC. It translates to CASRLLGLRGIGYEQYF. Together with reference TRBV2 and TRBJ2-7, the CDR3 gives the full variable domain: EPEVTQTPSHQVTQMGQEVILRCVPISNHLYFYWYRQILGQKVEFLVSFYNNEISEKSEIFDDQFSVERPDGSNFTLKIRSTKLEDSAMYFCASRLLGLRGIGYEQYFGPGTRLTVT.

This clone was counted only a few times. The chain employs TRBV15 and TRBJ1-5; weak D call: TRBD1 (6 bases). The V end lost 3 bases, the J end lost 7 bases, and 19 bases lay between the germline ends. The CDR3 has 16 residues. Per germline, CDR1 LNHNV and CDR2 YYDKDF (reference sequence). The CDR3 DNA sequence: TGTGCCACCAGCAGGTCTCGGTCCAGGGGATGGCAGCCCCAGCATTTT. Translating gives CATSRSRSRGWQPQHF.

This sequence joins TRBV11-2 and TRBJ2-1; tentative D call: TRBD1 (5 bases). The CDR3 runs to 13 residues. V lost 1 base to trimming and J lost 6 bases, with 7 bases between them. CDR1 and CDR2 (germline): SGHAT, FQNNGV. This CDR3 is CASSLGGLNEQFF. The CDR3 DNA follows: TGTGCCAGCAGCTTAGGGGGCCTCAATGAGCAGTTCTTC.

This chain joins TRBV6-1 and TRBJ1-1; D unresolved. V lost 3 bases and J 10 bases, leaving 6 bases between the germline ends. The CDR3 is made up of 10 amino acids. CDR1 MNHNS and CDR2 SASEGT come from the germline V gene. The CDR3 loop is CASSDSGAFF. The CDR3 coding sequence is TGTGCCAGCAGTGATTCCGGAGCTTTCTTT.

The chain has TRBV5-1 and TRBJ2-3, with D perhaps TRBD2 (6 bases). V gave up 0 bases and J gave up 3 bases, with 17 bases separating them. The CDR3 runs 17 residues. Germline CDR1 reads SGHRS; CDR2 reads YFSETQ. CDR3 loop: CASSLGALNSGTDTQYF. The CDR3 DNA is TGCGCCAGCAGCTTGGGGGCCCTGAACAGCGGGACAGATACGCAGTATTTT.

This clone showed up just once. The CDR3 nucleotides read TGTGCCAGTAGTATAGGGGGAGAGGGAGCCCACACTGAAGCTTTCTTT. It is translated as CASSIGGEGAHTEAFF. The rearrangement uses TRBV19 and TRBJ1-1; D not resolved. Trimming removed 1 base at V and 3 bases at J, with 15 bases between. The CDR3 sequence is 16 residues long. CDR1 is LNHDA, CDR2 SQIVND, per germline (reference sequence).

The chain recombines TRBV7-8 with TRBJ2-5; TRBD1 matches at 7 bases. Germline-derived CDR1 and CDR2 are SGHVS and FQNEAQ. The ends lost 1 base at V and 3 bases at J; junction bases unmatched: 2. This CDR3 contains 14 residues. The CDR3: CASSLVGGKETQYF. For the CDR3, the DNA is TGTGCCAGCAGCTTAGTAGGGGGCAAAGAGACCCAGTACTTC.

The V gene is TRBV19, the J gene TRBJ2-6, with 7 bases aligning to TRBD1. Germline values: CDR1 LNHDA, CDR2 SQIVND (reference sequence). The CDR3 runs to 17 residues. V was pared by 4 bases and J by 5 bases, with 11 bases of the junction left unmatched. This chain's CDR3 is CASSKDRSHSRANVLTF. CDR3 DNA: TGTGCCAGTAGTAAGGACAGGTCCCATTCTCGGGCCAACGTCCTGACTTTC.

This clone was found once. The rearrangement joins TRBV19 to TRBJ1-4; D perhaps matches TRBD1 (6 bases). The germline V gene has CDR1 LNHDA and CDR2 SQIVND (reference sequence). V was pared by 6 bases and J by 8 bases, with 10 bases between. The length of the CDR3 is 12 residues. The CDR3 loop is CASREGGEKLFF. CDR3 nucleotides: TGTGCCAGTAGGGAGGGGGGCGAAAAACTGTTTTTT. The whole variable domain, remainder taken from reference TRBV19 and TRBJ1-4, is DGGITQSPKYLFRKEGQNVTLSCEQNLNHDAMYWYRQDPGQGLRLIYYSQIVNDFQKGDIAEGYSVSREKKESFPLTVTSAQKNPTAFYLCASREGGEKLFFGSGTQLSVL.